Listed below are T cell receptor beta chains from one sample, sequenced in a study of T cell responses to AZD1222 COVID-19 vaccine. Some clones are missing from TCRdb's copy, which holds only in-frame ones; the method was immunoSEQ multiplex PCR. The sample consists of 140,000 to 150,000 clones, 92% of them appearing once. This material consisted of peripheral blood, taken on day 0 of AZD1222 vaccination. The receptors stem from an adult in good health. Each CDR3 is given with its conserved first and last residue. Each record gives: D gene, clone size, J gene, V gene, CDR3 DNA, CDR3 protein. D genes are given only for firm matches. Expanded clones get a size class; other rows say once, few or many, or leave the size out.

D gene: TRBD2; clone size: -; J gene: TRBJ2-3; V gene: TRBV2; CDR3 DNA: TGTGCCAGCAGTGTAACTAGCGACACGCAGTATTTT; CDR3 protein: CASSVTSDTQYF
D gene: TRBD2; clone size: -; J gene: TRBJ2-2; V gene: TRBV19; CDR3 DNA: TGTGCCAGTAGTACTGTAGCGGGCCCAACGAACACCGGGGAGCTGTTTTTT; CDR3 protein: CASSTVAGPTNTGELFF
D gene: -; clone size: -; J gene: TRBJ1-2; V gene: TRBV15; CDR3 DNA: TGTGCCACCAGCCCCCAGGGCTTCAGCTACACCTTC; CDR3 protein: CATSPQGFSYTF
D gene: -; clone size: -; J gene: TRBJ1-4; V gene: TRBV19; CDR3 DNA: TGTGCCACTATGAATCGGGACATCGAGGGAAAACTGTTTTTT; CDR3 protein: CATMNRDIEGKLFF
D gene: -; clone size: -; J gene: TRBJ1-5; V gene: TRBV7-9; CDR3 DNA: TGTGCCAGCAGCCGAGGACATAGCAATCAGCCCCAGCATTTT; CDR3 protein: CASSRGHSNQPQHF
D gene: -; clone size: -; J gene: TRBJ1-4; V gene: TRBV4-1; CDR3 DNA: TGCGCCAGCAAGGGAGTTGTTGCAACTAATGAAAAACTGTTTTTT; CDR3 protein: CASKGVVATNEKLFF
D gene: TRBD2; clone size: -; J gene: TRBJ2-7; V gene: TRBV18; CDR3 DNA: TGTGCCAGCTCCGGGACTAGCGGGTACGAGCAGTACTTC; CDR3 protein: CASSGTSGYEQYF
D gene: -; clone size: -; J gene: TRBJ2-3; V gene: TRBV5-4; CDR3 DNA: TGTGCCAGCAGCCTGACTGGGTTTGCAGATACGCAGTATTTT; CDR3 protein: CASSLTGFADTQYF
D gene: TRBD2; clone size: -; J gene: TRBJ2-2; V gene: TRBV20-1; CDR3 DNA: TGCAGTGCTAGTCTAGCGGGAGTCACCGGGGAGCTGTTTTTT; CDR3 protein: CSASLAGVTGELFF
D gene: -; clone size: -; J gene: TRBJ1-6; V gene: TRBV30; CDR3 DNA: TGTGCCTCGTATAGGGCAGGCAAAACCAATTCACCCCTCCACTTT; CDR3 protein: CASYRAGKTNSPLHF
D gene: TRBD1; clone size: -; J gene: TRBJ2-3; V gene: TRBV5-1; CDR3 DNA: TGCGCCAGCAGCCAAAAACAGGGGGTGGCGGATACGCAGTATTTT; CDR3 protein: CASSQKQGVADTQYF
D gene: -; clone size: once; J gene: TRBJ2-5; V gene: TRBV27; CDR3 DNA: TGTGCCAGCAGTCGCCAGGGGTCCCCTGCGACCCAGTACTTC; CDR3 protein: CASSRQGSPATQYF
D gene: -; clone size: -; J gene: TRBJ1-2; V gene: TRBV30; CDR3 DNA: TGTGCCTGGGTGCCCAGAAACTATGGCTACACCTTC; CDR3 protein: CAWVPRNYGYTF
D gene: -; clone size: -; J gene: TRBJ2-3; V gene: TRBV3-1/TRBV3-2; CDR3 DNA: TGTGCCAGCAGCCTTGGGCTTTTGCGAGATACGCAGTATTTT; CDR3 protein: CASSLGLLRDTQYF
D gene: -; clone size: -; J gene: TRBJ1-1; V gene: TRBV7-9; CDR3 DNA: TGTGCCAGCAGCTCCCAGGGAGCGGGCACTGAAGCTTTCTTT; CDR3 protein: CASSSQGAGTEAFF
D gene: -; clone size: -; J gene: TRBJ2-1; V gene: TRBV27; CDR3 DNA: TGTGCCAGCAGTTTAGACGTGGGCAATGAGCAGTTCTTC; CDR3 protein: CASSLDVGNEQFF
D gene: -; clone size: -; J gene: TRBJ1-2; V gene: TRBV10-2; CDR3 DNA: TGCGCCACCCACGGGGAATATGGCTACACCTTC; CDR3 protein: CATHGEYGYTF
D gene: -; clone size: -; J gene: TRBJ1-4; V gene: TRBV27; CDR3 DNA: TGTGCCAGCAAAGTTGCAACTAATGAAAAACTGTTTTTT; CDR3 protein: CASKVATNEKLFF
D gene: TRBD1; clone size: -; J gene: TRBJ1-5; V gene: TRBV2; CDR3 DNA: TGTGCCAGCAGGGATACAGGGGTCGGCAATCAGCCCCAGCATTTT; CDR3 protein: CASRDTGVGNQPQHF
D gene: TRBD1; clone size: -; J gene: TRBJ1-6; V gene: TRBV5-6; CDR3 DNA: TGTGCCAGCAGCTTGGGTGGGACAGGGGCCTCACCCCTCCACTTT; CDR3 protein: CASSLGGTGASPLHF
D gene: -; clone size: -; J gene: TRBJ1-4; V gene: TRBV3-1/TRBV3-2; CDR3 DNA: TGTGCCAGCAGCCGGGTCCCTAATGAAAAACTGTTTTTT; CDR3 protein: CASSRVPNEKLFF
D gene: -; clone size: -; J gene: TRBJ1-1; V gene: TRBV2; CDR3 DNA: TGTGCCAGCAGTGAAGCGCGGTGGCACTCGAACACTGAAGCTTTCTTT; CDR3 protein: CASSEARWHSNTEAFF
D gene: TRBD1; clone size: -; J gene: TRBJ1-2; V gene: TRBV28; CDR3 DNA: TGTGCCAGCCTCCTAGGTGGAGGGGGCGGGGACTACACCTTC; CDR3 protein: CASLLGGGGGDYTF
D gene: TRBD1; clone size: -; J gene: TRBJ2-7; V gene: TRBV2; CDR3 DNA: TGTGCCAGCACCTGGCGGGACAGGAGCTCCTACGAGCAGTACTTC; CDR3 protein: CASTWRDRSSYEQYF
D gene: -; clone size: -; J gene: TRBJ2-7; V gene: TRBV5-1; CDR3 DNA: TGCGCCAGCAGCTTGGTCGTGGACGAGCAGTACTTC; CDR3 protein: CASSLVVDEQYF
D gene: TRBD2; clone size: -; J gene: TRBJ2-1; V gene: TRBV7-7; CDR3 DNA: TGTGCTAGCAGTCCCGGGAGGGCCCGAGGTAATGAGCAGTTCTTC; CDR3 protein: CASSPGRARGNEQFF
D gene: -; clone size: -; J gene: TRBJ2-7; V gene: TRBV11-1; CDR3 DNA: TGTGCCAGCAGCTCACCTTTGGGTGGGGACGTCGAGCAGTACTTC; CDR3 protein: CASSSPLGGDVEQYF
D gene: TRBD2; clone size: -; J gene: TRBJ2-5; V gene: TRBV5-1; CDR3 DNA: TGCGCCAGCAGCATAGGACTAGCGGGAGTGGGGGAGACCCAGTACTTC; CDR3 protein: CASSIGLAGVGETQYF
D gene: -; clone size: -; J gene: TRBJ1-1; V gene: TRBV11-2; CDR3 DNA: TGTGCCAGCAGCTCCGACATACCATACACTGAAGCTTTCTTT; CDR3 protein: CASSSDIPYTEAFF
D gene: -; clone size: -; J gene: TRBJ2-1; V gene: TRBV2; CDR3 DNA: TGTGCCGGGGGCCCCCAAAGCTCCTACAATGAGCAGTTCTTC; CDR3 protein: CAGGPQSSYNEQFF
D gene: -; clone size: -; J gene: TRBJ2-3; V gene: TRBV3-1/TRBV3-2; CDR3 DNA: TGTGCCAGCAGCCAAGGATTCCTAGCCGTGCAGTATTTT; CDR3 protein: CASSQGFLAVQYF
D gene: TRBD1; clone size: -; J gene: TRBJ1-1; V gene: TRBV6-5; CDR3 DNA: TGTGCCAGCAGTTACTCAGGGACAGGGAACACTGAAGCTTTCTTT; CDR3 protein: CASSYSGTGNTEAFF
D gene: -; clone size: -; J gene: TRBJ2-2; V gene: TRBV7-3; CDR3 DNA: TGTGCCAGCAGCGTGGAAGGGAATTCCGGGGAGCTGTTTTTT; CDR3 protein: CASSVEGNSGELFF
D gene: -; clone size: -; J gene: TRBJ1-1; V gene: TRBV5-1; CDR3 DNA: TGCGCCAGCAGCTTGGCTCCCTCCCCGAGAGACACTGAAGCTTTCTTT; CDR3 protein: CASSLAPSPRDTEAFF
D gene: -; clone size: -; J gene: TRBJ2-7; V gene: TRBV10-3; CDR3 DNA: TGTGCCTCCGGGGGGACAGCAAATTCTGGGGGTTTTGACTTC; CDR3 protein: CASGGTANSGGFDF
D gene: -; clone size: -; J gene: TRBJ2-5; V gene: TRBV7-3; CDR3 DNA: TGTGCCAGCAGCTCCAGGGCCCAAGAGACCCAGTACTTC; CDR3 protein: CASSSRAQETQYF
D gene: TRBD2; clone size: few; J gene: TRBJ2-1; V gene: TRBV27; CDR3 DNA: TGTGCCAGCAGTCTGGGGACTACTCCCTACAATGAGCAGTTCTTC; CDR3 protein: CASSLGTTPYNEQFF
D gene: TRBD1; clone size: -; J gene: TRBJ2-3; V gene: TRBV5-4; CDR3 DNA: TGTGCCAGCAGCATCCCAGGGGGCGATACGCAGTATTTT; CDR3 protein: CASSIPGGDTQYF
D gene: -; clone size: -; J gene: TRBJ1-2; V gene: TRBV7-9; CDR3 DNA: TGTGCCAGCAGCCCAGAGCGGAGTGGCTACACCTTC; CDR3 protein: CASSPERSGYTF
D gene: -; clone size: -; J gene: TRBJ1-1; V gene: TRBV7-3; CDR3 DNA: TGTGCCAGCAGCTTAAATGGGTGGGACACTGAAGCTTTCTTT; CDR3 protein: CASSLNGWDTEAFF
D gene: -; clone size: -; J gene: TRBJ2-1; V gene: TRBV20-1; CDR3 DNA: TGCAGTGCTAGTAACAGGCCATGGAAAAGCAATGAGCAGTTCTTC; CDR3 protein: CSASNRPWKSNEQFF
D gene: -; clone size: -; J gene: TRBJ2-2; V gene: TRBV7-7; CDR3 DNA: TGTGCTAGCAGCTTAGCAAGCACCGGGGAGCTGTTTTTT; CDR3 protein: CASSLASTGELFF
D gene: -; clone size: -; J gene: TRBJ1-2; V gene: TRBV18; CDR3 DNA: TGTGCCAGCTCACGGGAGGCGCAGGGCGGCTATGGCTACACCTTC; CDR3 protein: CASSREAQGGYGYTF
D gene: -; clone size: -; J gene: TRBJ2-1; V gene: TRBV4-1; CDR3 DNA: TGCGCCAGCAGCCAAGTAGGCCGAGGGCCCCAAGACAATGAGCAGTTCTTC; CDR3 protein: CASSQVGRGPQDNEQFF
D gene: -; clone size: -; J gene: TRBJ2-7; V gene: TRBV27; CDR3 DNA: TGTGCCAGCAGTTTTGGGAGTGCCTACGAGCAGTACTTC; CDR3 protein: CASSFGSAYEQYF
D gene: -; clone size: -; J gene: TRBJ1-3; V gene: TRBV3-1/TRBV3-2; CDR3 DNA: TGTGCCAGCAGCCAAGACAGACTCTCTGGAAACACCATATATTTT; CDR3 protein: CASSQDRLSGNTIYF
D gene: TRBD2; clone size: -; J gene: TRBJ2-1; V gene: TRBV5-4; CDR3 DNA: TGTGCCAGCAGCACCAGCGGGAGCTCCTACAATGAGCAGTTCTTC; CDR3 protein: CASSTSGSSYNEQFF
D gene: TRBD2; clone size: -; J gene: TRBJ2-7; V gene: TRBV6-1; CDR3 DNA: TGTGCCAGCAGTGAAGGTATTGAGCGGGAGACCTACGAGCAGTACTTC; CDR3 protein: CASSEGIERETYEQYF
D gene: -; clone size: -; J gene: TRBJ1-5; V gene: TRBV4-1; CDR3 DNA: TGCGCCAGCAGCCAAGACGGGCCAATGGGGGCACAGCCCCAGCATTTT; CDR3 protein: CASSQDGPMGAQPQHF
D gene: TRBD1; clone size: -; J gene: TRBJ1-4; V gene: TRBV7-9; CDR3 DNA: TGTGCCAGCAGCTTAGGGGACAGGGTCGAAAAACTGTTTTTT; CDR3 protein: CASSLGDRVEKLFF
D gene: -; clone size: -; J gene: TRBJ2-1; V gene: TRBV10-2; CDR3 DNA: TGCGCCAGCCGACTAAGCACCCACAATGAGCAGTTCTTC; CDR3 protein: CASRLSTHNEQFF
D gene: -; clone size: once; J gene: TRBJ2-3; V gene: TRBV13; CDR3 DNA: TGTGCCAGCAGCTTAGAAGATACGCAGTATTTT; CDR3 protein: CASSLEDTQYF
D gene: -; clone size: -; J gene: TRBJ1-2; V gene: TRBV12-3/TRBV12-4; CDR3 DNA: TGTGCCAGCAGTTTTCAGTTTTATGGCTACACCTTC; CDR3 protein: CASSFQFYGYTF
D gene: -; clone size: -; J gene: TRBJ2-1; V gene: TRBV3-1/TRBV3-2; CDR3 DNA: TGTGCCAGCAGTCTGATCCATGAGCAGTTCTTC; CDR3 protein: CASSLIHEQFF
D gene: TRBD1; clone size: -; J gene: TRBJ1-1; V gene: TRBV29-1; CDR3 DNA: TGCAGCGTGGCCCCCGGGACAGTCGAAGCTTTCTTT; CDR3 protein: CSVAPGTVEAFF
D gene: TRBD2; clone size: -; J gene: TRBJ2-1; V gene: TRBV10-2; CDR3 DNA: TGCGCCAGCAGCACCGGGACTAGCGTCTTC; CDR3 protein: CASSTGTSVF
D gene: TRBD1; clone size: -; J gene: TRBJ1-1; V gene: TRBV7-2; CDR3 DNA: TGTGCCAGCAGCTCCGGACAGGGGCGATTCGCTGAAGCTTTCTTT; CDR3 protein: CASSSGQGRFAEAFF